The present T cell receptor (beta chain) was sequenced within a study of CD8 T cells in Susac syndrome. Findings and caveats of the study: Only a relatively small number of individuals were included in the TCR sequencing and HLA analysis.

Random hexamers were used to reverse transcribe the RNA input (roughly 0.5 to 1 ug). Amplification of TCR beta CDR3 was carried out by immunoSEQ multiplex PCR, which covered 54 Vbeta and 13 Jbeta segments. TCRdb analysed the immunoSEQ multiplex PCR reads with MiXCR anew, one entry per CDR3 protein. Among more than 95,000 distinct CDR3 sequences, 85% to 95% were seen once, and the ten largest hold roughly 0.33%. Worth noting for this clonotype: Its cognate antigen is unknown.

V gave up 6 bases and J gave up 4 bases; unmatched junction bases: 8. CDR1 DFQATT and CDR2 SNEGSKA come from the germline V gene (reference sequence). The CDR3 is 13 amino acids. CD8+ and CD4+ blood T cells underwent TCR beta sequencing. CD8+ and CD4+ T cells were negatively isolated; TEMRA cells were FACS-enriched. The source is a human donor with multiple sclerosis. The sample taken for sequencing was CD8+ T cells from PBMCs. V gene TRBV20-1 combines with J gene TRBJ2-7; 8 bases are shared with TRBD2. CDR3 sequence: CSATGGLSYEQYF. In nucleotides, the CDR3 is TGCAGTGCCACGGGGGGGCTCAGTTACGAGCAGTACTTC.